This TCR beta chain is from a study of shared clonotypes between healthy human individuals. Study context: A donor's plate count was three for CD4 naive and three for CD4 memory; CD8 naive had two and CD8 memory one.

Genomic DNA of each subset was evenly split across several immunoSEQ plates. Per the authors' pipeline: Junction-only immunoSEQ sequences carried no quality scores, so filtering differed. Method: immunoSEQ multiplex PCR; TCRdb's copy keeps in-frame clones and lacks some. Clone size and the V and J calls come from that table; the DNA yielded D and trimming. The table records approximately 500,000 clones, 90% to 96% of them present only once. A single count supports this clone. Its antigen remains unknown. Findings and limits, study-wide: Memory subsets had estimated richness that was generally smaller than that of naive subsets.

The V and J ends lost 5 bases and 6 bases respectively, with 20 bases between them. The CDR3 spans 15 residues. CDR1 and CDR2 from the germline V gene are SEHNR and FQNEAQ (reference sequence). The J gene is TRBJ2-7, the V gene TRBV7-9; tentative D call: TRBD1 (7 bases). The sample was naive CD4+ T cells sorted from blood. As for subset: CD45RA+ positively selected. This sequence originates from a woman aged 25 to 45 in good health. CDR3 region: CASSPNRGGGFEQYF. For the CDR3, the DNA is TGTGCCAGCAGCCCCAACAGGGGAGGTGGGTTCGAGCAGTACTTC.